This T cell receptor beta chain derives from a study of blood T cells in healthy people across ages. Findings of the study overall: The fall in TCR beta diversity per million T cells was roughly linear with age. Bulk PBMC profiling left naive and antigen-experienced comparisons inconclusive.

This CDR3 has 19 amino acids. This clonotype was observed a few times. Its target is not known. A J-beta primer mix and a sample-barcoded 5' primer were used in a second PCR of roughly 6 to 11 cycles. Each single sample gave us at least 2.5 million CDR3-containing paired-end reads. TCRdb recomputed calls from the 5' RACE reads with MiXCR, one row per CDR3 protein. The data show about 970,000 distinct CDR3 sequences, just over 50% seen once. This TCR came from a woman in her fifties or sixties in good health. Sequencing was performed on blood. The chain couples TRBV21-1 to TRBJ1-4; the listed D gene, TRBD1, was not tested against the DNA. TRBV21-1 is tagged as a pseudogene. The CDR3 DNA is TGTGCCAGCAGCACTCGACAGACGAAGGAAAGTATATCAAATGAAAAACTGTTTTTT. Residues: CASSTRQTKESISNEKLFF.